One and the same sample provided the 28 T cell receptor beta chains below, sequenced in a study of CD4 T cells in lung cancer. At least 3 cm from the malignant lesion, non-adjacent lung tissue was taken from the same resection. The repertoire was sequenced with immunoSEQ multiplex PCR; TCRdb's copy has only in-frame clones and lacks some. The data contain some 10,000 clones, more than 60% of them seen just once; the ten biggest clones take up just over 15%. Sequencing was carried out using normal lung tissue taken away from the tumor. Every receptor here comes from a man between 60 and 70 years old with non-small cell lung cancer.

This sequence joins TRBV5-8 and TRBJ2-7, with 7 bases lining up with TRBD1. The ends lost 4 bases at V and 8 bases at J; junction bases unmatched: 6. CDR1 and CDR2 from the germline V gene are SGHTS and YDEGEE. The CDR3 has 12 amino acids. CDR3 nucleotides: TGTGCCAGCAGCCTAGGGACAGTCAAGCAGTACTTC. Translated: CASSLGTVKQYF.

The chain's CDR3 is CASSEAAGTSSNYGYTF. For the CDR3, the DNA is TGTGCCAGCAGTGAGGCGGCAGGGACTAGTTCAAACTATGGCTACACCTTC. The chain carries TRBV6-4 and TRBJ1-2, with a tentative D call TRBD1 (5 bases). CDR1 is MRHNA and CDR2 is SNTAGT in the germline V gene. The CDR3 contains 17 residues. Trimming left V 3 bases short and J 2 bases short, with 19 bases between.

The chain is built from TRBV28 and TRBJ1-2; maybe TRBD1 (6 bases). The V gene's germline CDR1 is MDHEN and CDR2 SYDVKM. The CDR3 has 13 residues. Trimming shortened V by 5 bases and J by 3 bases, and 10 bases separated the two germline ends. The chain's CDR3 is CASSDNRDYGYTF. In DNA form, the CDR3 reads TGTGCCAGCAGTGATAACAGGGACTATGGCTACACCTTC.

J is TRBJ2-7 and V is TRBV18; 10 nucleotides agree with TRBD2. With V trimmed by 5 bases and J by 5 bases, 12 bases remained unmatched. The CDR3 spans 16 residues. In germline, CDR1 is KGHSH, CDR2 LQKENI. CDR3 nucleotides: TGTGCCAGCTCAGGGCTAGCGGGAGCTCCGAACCACGAGCAGTACTTC. This encodes CASSGLAGAPNHEQYF. The whole variable domain, filled in from reference TRBV18 and TRBJ2-7, reads NAGVMQNPRHLVRRRGQEARLRCSPMKGHSHVYWYRQLPEEGLKFMVYLQKENIIDESGMPKERFSAEFPKEGPSILRIQQVVRGDSAAYFCASSGLAGAPNHEQYFGPGTRLTVT.

This clone was seen a few times. The chain recombines TRBV19 with TRBJ2-1, with a weak D call TRBD1 (6 bases). This CDR3 comprises 14 residues. Germline CDR1 and CDR2: LNHDA and SQIVND (reference sequence). V was clipped by 8 bases and J by 4 bases, with 15 bases between them. CDR3 nucleotide sequence: TGTGCCAGTCATAAGGGGGAAGCTTACAATGAGCAGTTCTTC. This codes for CASHKGEAYNEQFF.

The chain joins TRBV6-6 to TRBJ2-7; perhaps TRBD2 as D (6 bases). Germline loops: CDR1 MNHNY, CDR2 SVGAGI (reference sequence). This CDR3 has 16 amino acids. Trimming stripped 7 bases from V and 5 bases from J, with 24 bases between. The CDR3 nucleotides read TGTGCCAGCAATCGGGGTTATGAGTGGGGGGATGACGAGCAGTACGTC. Its translation: CASNRGYEWGDDEQYV.

This chain joins TRBV2 and TRBJ2-2; 8 positions match TRBD1. Unmatched junction bases numbered 5, after V lost 3 bases and J lost 5 bases. This CDR3 has 15 amino acids. Per the germline V gene, CDR1 is SNHLY and CDR2 is FYNNEI. CDR3 amino acids: CASSERDRTTGELFF. DNA of the CDR3: TGTGCCAGCAGTGAGAGGGACAGGACAACCGGGGAGCTGTTTTTT.

This chain links TRBV6-6 with TRBJ2-7; D gene unclear. Looked up from germline, CDR1 is MNHNY and CDR2 is SVGAGI (reference sequence). V lost 7 bases and J lost 2, with 15 bases in between. The CDR3 covers 14 residues. The CDR3 spells CASTLSRGPYEQYV. In nucleotides, the CDR3 is TGTGCCAGCACCCTTTCCCGCGGCCCCTACGAGCAGTACGTC.

The rearrangement joins TRBV6-5 to TRBJ1-5; no firm D call. Germline CDR1 reads MNHEY; CDR2 reads SVGAGI. The CDR3 sequence is 15 residues long. V lost 0 bases and J lost 4, with 10 bases in between. The CDR3 sequence: CASSYSIAGNQPQHF. For the CDR3, the DNA is TGTGCCAGCAGTTACTCGATTGCGGGTAATCAGCCCCAGCATTTT.

The chain links TRBV5-1 to TRBJ2-5; weak D call: TRBD1 (6 bases). Germline V gene sequence: CDR1 SGHRS, CDR2 YFSETQ. The ends were cut back, 1 base at V and 2 bases at J, with 12 bases in the middle. The CDR3 totals 15 residues. Written as DNA, the CDR3 is TGCGCCAGCAGCTTGAGGGGGTGGTCACAAGAGACCCAGTACTTC. Translation gives CASSLRGWSQETQYF.

This clone appeared a few times. The rearrangement uses TRBV4-1 and TRBJ1-1; 7 bases map to TRBD1. V shed 2 bases and J 0 bases; nucleotides not matched to a gene: 12. The CDR3 is 18 amino acids. CDR1 is MGHRA and CDR2 is YSYEKL in the germline V gene. The CDR3 DNA is TGCGCCAGCAGCCAAAAAACAGGGGTAAGGGTCATGAACACTGAAGCTTTCTTT. Translation: CASSQKTGVRVMNTEAFF.

This clone was seen more than once but under ten times. The genes are TRBV30 and TRBJ1-2; D gene uncertain. Trimming removed 5 bases from V and 9 bases from J, with 13 bases in between. This CDR3 spans 11 amino acids. Germline CDR1 and CDR2: GTSNPN and SVGIG (reference sequence). This CDR3 reads CAWERTPSYTF. The CDR3, as DNA: TGTGCCTGGGAACGGACTCCTAGCTACACCTTC.

The rearrangement uses TRBV21-1 and TRBJ1-5. TRBV21-1 is classified as a pseudogene. This CDR3 has 15 residues. CDR3 sequence reads: CASTRGADSNQPQHF. The CDR3 DNA reads as TGTGCCAGCACCCGGGGGGCGGATAGCAATCAGCCCCAGCATTTT.

This clone was detected a few times. The chain recombines TRBV29-1 with TRBJ1-3, with 8 nucleotides matching TRBD1. The V and J ends lost 6 bases and 6 bases, in that order; junction bases with no gene match: 4. The germline CDR1 and CDR2 sequences are SQVTM and ANQGSEA. The CDR3 spans 12 residues. CDR3 sequence: CSVGTGSNTIYF. The CDR3 nucleotides read TGCAGCGTAGGGACAGGTTCAAACACCATATATTTT.

A few counts support this clone. The CDR3 nucleotides read TGTGCCTGGGTCCAATACAGGGACATGCGAAGCTACACCTTC. Protein sequence: CAWVQYRDMRSYTF. This sequence joins TRBV30 and TRBJ1-2; possibly TRBD1 for D (6 bases). The CDR3 contains 14 residues. Trimming left V 5 bases short and J 9 bases short, with 22 bases between. Per germline, CDR1 GTSNPN and CDR2 SVGIG (reference sequence). Looking up the rest from reference TRBV30 and TRBJ1-2 gives the full variable domain: SQTIHQWPATLVQPVGSPLSLECTVEGTSNPNLYWYRQAAGRGLQLLFYSVGIGQISSEVPQNLSASRPQDRQFILSSKKLLLSDSGFYLCAWVQYRDMRSYTFGSGTRLTVV.

This clone was found once. This chain uses TRBV18 with TRBJ1-4; TRBD1 agrees at 8 bases. V dropped 3 bases and J dropped 8; count of bases not matched to a gene: 8. Germline loops: CDR1 KGHSH, CDR2 LQKENI. The CDR3 contains 15 residues. This CDR3 reads CASSPTGADKEKLFF. The CDR3 DNA reads TGTGCCAGCTCACCGACAGGGGCGGACAAGGAAAAACTGTTTTTT.

This chain uses TRBV14 with TRBJ2-5; TRBD2 might be the D (6 bases). The germline CDR1 and CDR2 sequences are SGHDN and FVKESK. CDR3 size: 15 residues. The V and J ends lost 4 bases and 3 bases respectively, with 15 bases between them. CDR3 in amino acids: CASSRRRDSKETQYF. CDR3 DNA: TGTGCCAGCAGCCGACGCCGGGACTCCAAAGAGACCCAGTACTTC.

The chain employs TRBV19 and TRBJ2-1, with 16 bases aligning to TRBD2. The germline CDR1 and CDR2 sequences are LNHDA and SQIVND (reference sequence). The CDR3 is 20 residues long. The V gene end was trimmed by 6 bases and the J gene end by 3 bases; junction bases not matched to a gene: 14. The CDR3 DNA sequence: TGTGCCAGTAGCATCTTGGATCCGGGACTAGCGGGAGGGGTCTACAATGAGCAGTTCTTC. As protein: CASSILDPGLAGGVYNEQFF.

V gene TRBV15 combines with J gene TRBJ2-7; 11 bases line up with TRBD2. The J segment lost 0 bases and the V segment lost 5 bases, leaving 3 bases of the junction unmatched. This CDR3 comprises 15 residues. CDR1 and CDR2 (germline): LNHNV, YYDKDF (reference sequence). In DNA form, the CDR3 reads TGTGCCACCAGCCGAACTAGCGGGAGCTCCTACGAGCAGTACTTC. Translating it yields CATSRTSGSSYEQYF.

The V call is TRBV30, the J call TRBJ2-7; D perhaps matches TRBD2 (5 bases). Germline V gene data show CDR1 as GTSNPN and CDR2 as SVGIG (reference sequence). CDR3 length: 12 amino acids. Between the trimmed V and J ends, which lost 0 bases and 4 bases, there was a span of 7 bases. The CDR3 loop reads CAWSVGGYEQYF. CDR3 nucleotides: TGTGCCTGGAGTGTGGGCGGGTACGAGCAGTACTTC.

V and J are TRBV6-1 and TRBJ2-3; 14 positions agree with TRBD2. The CDR3 is 15 amino acids. Germline-derived CDR1 and CDR2 are MNHNS and SASEGT. The V and J ends lost 4 bases and 4 bases, in that order; junction bases with no gene match: 1. The DNA for the CDR3 is TGTGCCAGCAGTGGACTAGCGGGAGGGCCAGATACGCAGTATTTT. Amino acids: CASSGLAGGPDTQYF.

This clone is categorized as medium-sized. The chain is built from TRBV9 and TRBJ1-5; 8 positions match TRBD1. Germline V gives CDR1 SGDLS, CDR2 YYNGEE. The CDR3 runs to 15 residues. V dropped 3 bases and J dropped 5; count of bases not matched to a gene: 7. CDR3 DNA sequence: TGTGCCAGCAGCGCAGGACAGGGCCCAGATCAGCCCCAGCATTTT. Translating gives CASSAGQGPDQPQHF.

The chain uses TRBV28 and TRBJ1-4; tentative D call: TRBD1 (5 bases). Trimming stripped 3 bases from V and 7 bases from J, with 9 bases between. This CDR3 is built from 13 residues. Looked up from germline, CDR1 is MDHEN and CDR2 is SYDVKM. This CDR3 is CASSFETAEKLFF. The CDR3 region has the DNA TGTGCCAGCAGTTTTGAGACAGCTGAAAAACTGTTTTTT.

This clone was detected only a few times. The chain uses TRBV5-1 and TRBJ2-1, with TRBD2 identical over 7 bases. Germline V gene sequence: CDR1 SGHRS, CDR2 YFSETQ. CDR3 length: 14 amino acids. The ends lost 5 bases at V and 4 bases at J; junction bases unmatched: 6. DNA for the CDR3: TGCGCCAGCAGGTTGAGGGAGGGGTACAATGAGCAGTTCTTC. It codes for CASRLREGYNEQFF.

CDR3 loop: CASSIDGRGYGYTF. In DNA form, the CDR3 reads TGCGCCAGCAGCATCGACGGGAGGGGCTATGGCTACACCTTC. The chain carries TRBV5-1 and TRBJ1-2; D may be TRBD1 (5 bases). Germline CDR1 is SGHRS and CDR2 is YFSETQ. Trimming took 4 bases from V and 4 from J, leaving 14 bases between them. There are 14 residues in the CDR3.

This clone was seen only a few times. This chain uses TRBV5-1 with TRBJ2-1, with TRBD2 as a possible D gene (6 bases). The CDR3 has 16 residues. CDR1 and CDR2 from the germline V gene are SGHRS and YFSETQ. Deletions cut 4 bases from V and 5 bases from J, with 19 bases between. CDR3 loop: CASSRSGGGVNNEQFF. Written as DNA, the CDR3 is TGCGCCAGCAGCCGCTCGGGTGGCGGGGTTAACAATGAGCAGTTCTTC.

The V gene is TRBV15, the J gene TRBJ2-5, with TRBD1 identical over 9 bases. Trimming cost V 0 bases and J 7 bases; bases outside gene matches: 6. This CDR3 contains 15 residues. CDR1 and CDR2 from the germline V gene are LNHNV and YYDKDF (reference sequence). The CDR3 DNA is TGTGCCACCAGCAGAGATTGGACAGGGGAGATGACCCAGTACTTC. Residues: CATSRDWTGEMTQYF.

V gene TRBV30 combines with J gene TRBJ1-1; 7 positions match TRBD1. The CDR3 has 15 residues. Unmatched junction bases numbered 13, after V lost 8 bases and J lost 1 base. The germline V gene has CDR1 GTSNPN and CDR2 SVGIG (reference sequence). The CDR3 is CAVTPHRGGNTEAFF. CDR3 nucleotide sequence: TGTGCCGTCACCCCTCACAGGGGAGGGAACACTGAAGCTTTCTTT.